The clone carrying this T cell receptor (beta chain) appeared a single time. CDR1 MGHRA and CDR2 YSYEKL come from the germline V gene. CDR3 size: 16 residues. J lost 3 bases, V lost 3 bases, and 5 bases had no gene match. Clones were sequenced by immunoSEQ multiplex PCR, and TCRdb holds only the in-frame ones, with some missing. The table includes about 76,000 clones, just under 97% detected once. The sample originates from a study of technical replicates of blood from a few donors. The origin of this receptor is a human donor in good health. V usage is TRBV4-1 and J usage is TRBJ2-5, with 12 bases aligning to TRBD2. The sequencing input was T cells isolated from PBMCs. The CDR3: CASSHLLAGGKETQYF. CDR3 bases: TGCGCCAGCAGCCATCTACTAGCGGGGGGAAAAGAGACCCAGTACTTC.